This T cell receptor (beta chain) stems from a study of regulatory T cells in long-lasting Graves disease. Findings and limits, study-wide: When disease was persistent, TRBV28, TRBJ1-2 and TRBJ2-5 were the favored segments.

The CDR3 sequence is 14 residues long. Trimming took off 6 bases at V and 1 base at J, with 12 bases between the two ends. Germline-derived CDR1 and CDR2 are MNHNS and SASEGT. This clonotype turned up a few times. Its antigen is undetermined. Relying on iRepertoire HTBI primers and Arm-PCR of CDR3 regions, the team built TCR beta libraries. Using its own MiXCR run on the multiplex PCR reads, TCRdb lists one record per CDR3 protein. The table shows about 420,000 distinct CDR3 sequences, with about a sixth occurring only once. The sample's time point: newly diagnosed GD, antithyroid drugs for less than 3 months. Following extraction of RNA from PBMCs, that RNA was used to make the TCR library. Per American Thyroid Association guidelines, Graves' disease was diagnosed. The sample also formed part of further work on T cells in Graves' hyperthyroidism and ophthalmopathy. In that study: During a first-round RT-PCR of the TCR CDR3, the HTBI primer set was used. In blood, most of the thyroid clonotypes expanded above 0.001 were also present.

The chain uses TRBV6-1 and TRBJ1-1, with a possible D match to TRBD1 (6 bases). The clonotype was recovered from a woman aged 18 to 35 with Graves disease. This specimen consisted of peripheral blood mononuclear cells (PBMCs), obtained at new diagnosis, from a patient treated with antithyroid drugs. The chain's CDR3 is CASSRRGQNTEAFF. The CDR3 nucleotides read TGTGCCAGCAGCAGGAGGGGACAGAACACTGAAGCTTTCTTT.